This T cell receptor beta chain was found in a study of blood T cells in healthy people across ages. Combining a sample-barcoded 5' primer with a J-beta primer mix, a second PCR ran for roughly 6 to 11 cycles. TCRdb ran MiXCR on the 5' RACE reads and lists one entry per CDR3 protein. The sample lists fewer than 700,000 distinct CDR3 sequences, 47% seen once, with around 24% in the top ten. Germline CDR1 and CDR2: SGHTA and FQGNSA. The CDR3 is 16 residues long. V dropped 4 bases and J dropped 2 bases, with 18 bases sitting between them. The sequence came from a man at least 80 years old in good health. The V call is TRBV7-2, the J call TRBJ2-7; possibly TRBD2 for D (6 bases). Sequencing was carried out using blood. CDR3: CASSSTLSGAPYEQYF. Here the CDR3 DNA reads TGTGCCAGCAGCTCGACCCTTAGCGGAGCGCCCTACGAGCAGTACTTC.